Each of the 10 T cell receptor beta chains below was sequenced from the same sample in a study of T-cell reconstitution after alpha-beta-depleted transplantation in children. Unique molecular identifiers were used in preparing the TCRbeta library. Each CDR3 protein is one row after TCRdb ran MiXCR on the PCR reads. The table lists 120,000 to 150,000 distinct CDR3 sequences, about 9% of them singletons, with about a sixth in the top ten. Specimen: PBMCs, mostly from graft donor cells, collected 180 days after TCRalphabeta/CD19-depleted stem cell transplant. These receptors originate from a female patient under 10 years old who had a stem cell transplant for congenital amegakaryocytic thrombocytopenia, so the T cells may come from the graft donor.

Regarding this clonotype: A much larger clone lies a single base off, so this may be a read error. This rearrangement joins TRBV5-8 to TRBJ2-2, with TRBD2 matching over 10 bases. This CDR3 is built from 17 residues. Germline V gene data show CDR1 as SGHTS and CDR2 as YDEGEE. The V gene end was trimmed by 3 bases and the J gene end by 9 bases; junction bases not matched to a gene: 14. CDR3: CASSWASGGVRFRELFF. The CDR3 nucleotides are TGTGCCAGCAGCTGGGCCAGCGGGGGGGTCAGGTTCAGGGAGCTGTTTTTT. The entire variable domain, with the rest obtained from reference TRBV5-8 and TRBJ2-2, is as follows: EAGVTQSPTHLIKTRGQQATLRCSPISGHTSVYWYQQALGLGLQFLLWYDEGEERNRGNFPPRFSGRQFPNYSSELNVNALELEDSALYLCASSWASGGVRFRELFFGEGSRLTVL.

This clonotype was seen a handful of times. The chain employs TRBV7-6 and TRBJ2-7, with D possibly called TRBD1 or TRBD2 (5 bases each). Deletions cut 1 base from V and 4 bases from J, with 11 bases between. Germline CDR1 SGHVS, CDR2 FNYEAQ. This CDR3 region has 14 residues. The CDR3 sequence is CASSLGGPGYEQYF. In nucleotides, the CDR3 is TGTGCCAGCAGCTTAGGAGGGCCAGGGTACGAGCAGTACTTC.

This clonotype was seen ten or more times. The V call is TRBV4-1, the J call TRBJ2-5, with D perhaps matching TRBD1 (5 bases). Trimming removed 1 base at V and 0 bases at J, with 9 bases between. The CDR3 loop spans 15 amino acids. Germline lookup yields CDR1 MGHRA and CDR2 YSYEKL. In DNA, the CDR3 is TGCGCCAGCAGCCAAGGCCGACAGTACCAAGAGACCCAGTACTTC. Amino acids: CASSQGRQYQETQYF.

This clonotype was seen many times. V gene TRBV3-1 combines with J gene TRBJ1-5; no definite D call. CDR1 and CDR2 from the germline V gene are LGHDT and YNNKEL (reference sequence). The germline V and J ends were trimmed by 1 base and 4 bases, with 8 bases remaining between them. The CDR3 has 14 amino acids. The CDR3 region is CASSQAGLNQPQHF. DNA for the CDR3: TGTGCCAGCAGCCAAGCGGGATTGAATCAGCCCCAGCATTTT.

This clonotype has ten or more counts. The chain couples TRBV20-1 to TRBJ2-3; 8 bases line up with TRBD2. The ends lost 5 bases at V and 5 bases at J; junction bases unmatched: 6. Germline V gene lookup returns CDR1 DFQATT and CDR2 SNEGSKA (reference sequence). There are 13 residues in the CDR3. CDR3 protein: CSAGAGVGDTQYF. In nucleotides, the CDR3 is TGCAGTGCTGGAGCGGGAGTAGGAGATACGCAGTATTTT.

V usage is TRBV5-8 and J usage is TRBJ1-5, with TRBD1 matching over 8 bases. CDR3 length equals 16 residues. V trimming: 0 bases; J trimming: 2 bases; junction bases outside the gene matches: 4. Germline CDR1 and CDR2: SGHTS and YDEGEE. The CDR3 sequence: CASSLGTGFRNQPQHF. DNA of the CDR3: TGTGCCAGCAGCTTGGGGACAGGGTTTCGCAATCAGCCCCAGCATTTT.

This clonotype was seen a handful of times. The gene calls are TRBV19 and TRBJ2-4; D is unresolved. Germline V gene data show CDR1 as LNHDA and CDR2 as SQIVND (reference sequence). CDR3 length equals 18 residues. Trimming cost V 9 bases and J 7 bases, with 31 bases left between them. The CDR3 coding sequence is TGTGCCAGCAATATCACTGTCCGTGTCAGCCGGTGTCGGAACATTCAGTACTTC. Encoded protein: CASNITVRVSRCRNIQYF.

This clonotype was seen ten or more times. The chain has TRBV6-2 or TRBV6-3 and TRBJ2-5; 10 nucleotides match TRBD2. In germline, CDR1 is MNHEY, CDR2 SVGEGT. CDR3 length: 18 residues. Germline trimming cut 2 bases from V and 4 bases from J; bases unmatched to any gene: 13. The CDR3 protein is CASSYPRVLVAGGETQYF. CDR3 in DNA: TGTGCCAGCAGTTACCCCAGGGTGTTGGTAGCGGGAGGAGAGACCCAGTACTTC.

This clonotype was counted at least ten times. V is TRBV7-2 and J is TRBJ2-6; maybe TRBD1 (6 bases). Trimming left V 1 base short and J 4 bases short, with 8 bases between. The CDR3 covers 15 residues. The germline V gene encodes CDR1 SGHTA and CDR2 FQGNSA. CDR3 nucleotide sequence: TGTGCCAGCAGCTTAGGGGGGCTCGGGGCCAACGTCCTGACTTTC. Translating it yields CASSLGGLGANVLTF.

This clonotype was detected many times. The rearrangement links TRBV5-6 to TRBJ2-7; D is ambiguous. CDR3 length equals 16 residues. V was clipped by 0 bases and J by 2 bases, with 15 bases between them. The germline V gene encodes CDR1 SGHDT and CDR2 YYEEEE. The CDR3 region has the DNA TGTGCCAGCAGCTTGGTAGGCCCCCCTGGGGCCTACGAGCAGTACTTC. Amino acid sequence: CASSLVGPPGAYEQYF.